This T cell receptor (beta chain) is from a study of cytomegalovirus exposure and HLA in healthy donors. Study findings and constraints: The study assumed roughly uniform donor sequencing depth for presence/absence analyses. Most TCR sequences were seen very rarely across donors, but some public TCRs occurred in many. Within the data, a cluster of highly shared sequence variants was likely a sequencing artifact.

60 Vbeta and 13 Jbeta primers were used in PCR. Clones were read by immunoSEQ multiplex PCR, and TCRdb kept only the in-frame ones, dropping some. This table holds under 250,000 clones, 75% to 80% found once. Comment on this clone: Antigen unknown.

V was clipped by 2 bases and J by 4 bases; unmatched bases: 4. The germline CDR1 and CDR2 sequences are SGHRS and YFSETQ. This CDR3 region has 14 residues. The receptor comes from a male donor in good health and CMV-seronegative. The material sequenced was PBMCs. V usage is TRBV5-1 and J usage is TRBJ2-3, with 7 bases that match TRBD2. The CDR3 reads CASSFRLAADTQYF. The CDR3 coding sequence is TGCGCCAGCAGCTTCAGACTAGCTGCAGATACGCAGTATTTT.